These 13 T cell receptor beta chains were sequenced from one sample in a study of blood T cell repertoires in COVID-19. Generated by immunoSEQ multiplex PCR, the TCRdb table keeps only in-frame clones and is missing some. The top ten hold under 2% of the sample, which has some 110,000 clones, less than 95% seen once. The sample taken for sequencing was peripheral blood. The receptor set was obtained from a human donor with active COVID-19. The donor label of this sample is uncertain.

The chain combines TRBV28 with TRBJ1-2; the match to TRBD1 covers 10 bases. Looked up from germline, CDR1 is MDHEN and CDR2 is SYDVKM. Trimming removed 5 bases from V and 4 bases from J; junction bases left unmatched: 7. The CDR3 has 15 residues. The CDR3 sequence is CASSTPDRGGYGYTF. CDR3 DNA sequence: TGTGCCAGCAGTACCCCGGACAGGGGGGGCTATGGCTACACCTTC.

The chain links TRBV9 to TRBJ2-1; perhaps TRBD1 as D (6 bases). CDR1 and CDR2 from the germline V gene are SGDLS and YYNGEE. V lost 3 bases and J lost 0, with 16 bases in between. The CDR3 is made up of 17 amino acids. The CDR3 sequence: CASSEPRQESSYNEQFF. CDR3 bases: TGTGCCAGCAGCGAACCGCGACAGGAGAGCTCCTACAATGAGCAGTTCTTC.

The chain recombines TRBV20-1 with TRBJ1-1, with D maybe TRBD1 (6 bases). The CDR3 is made up of 16 amino acids. Germline V CDR1 and CDR2: DFQATT, SNEGSKA (reference sequence). Trimming took off 3 bases at V and 1 base at J, with 18 bases between the two ends. The CDR3 here is CSASGQGWVRNTEAFF. For the CDR3, the DNA is TGCAGTGCTAGTGGTCAGGGGTGGGTGAGGAACACTGAAGCTTTCTTT.

V gene TRBV4-1 combines with J gene TRBJ1-2; the match to TRBD1 covers 10 bases. The V and J ends lost 0 bases and 3 bases, in that order; junction bases with no gene match: 13. Germline-derived CDR1 and CDR2 are MGHRA and YSYEKL. The CDR3 has 19 residues. The CDR3 region is CASSQDNGNLGQGDYGYTF. Written as DNA, the CDR3 is TGCGCCAGCAGCCAAGACAATGGGAATTTAGGACAGGGGGACTATGGCTACACCTTC.

In this sample, this clone turned up once. The chain is built from TRBV27 and TRBJ2-7, with 12 bases identical to TRBD2. The junction had 2 bases not matched to a gene; V was cut back by 5 bases and J by 6 bases. Germline CDR1 reads MNHEY; CDR2 reads SMNVEV (reference sequence). The CDR3 extends over 13 amino acids. Here the CDR3 reads CASSMGLAGEQYF. The DNA of the CDR3 is TGTGCCAGCAGTATGGGACTAGCGGGCGAGCAGTACTTC.

The rearrangement uses TRBV1 and TRBJ2-2; the table's D call, TRBD2, has no DNA check behind it. TRBV1 is assigned pseudogene status. The CDR3 runs 19 residues. The CDR3 nucleotides are TGCACCAGCAGCCTACCAGGGGAGAGGGGGGGTGCATCGACCGGGGAGCTGTTTTTT. Protein sequence: CTSSLPGERGGASTGELFF.

The rearrangement uses TRBV7-9 and TRBJ2-3; 7 bases are shared with TRBD1. J was trimmed by 4 bases and V by 1 base; bases with no gene match: 5. Germline V gives CDR1 SEHNR, CDR2 FQNEAQ (reference sequence). The CDR3 totals 15 residues. CDR3 sequence (DNA): TGTGCCAGCAGCTTAGGGGGGACAGCGGCAGATACGCAGTATTTT. Amino acids: CASSLGGTAADTQYF.

V usage is TRBV6-2 or TRBV6-3 and J usage is TRBJ1-5, with D hard to call. The germline gives CDR1 MNHEY, CDR2 SVGEGT. V was clipped by 0 bases and J by 6 bases, with 9 bases between them. The CDR3 contains 14 residues. The CDR3 region is CASSYSRGSQPQHF. Here the CDR3 DNA reads TGTGCCAGCAGTTACTCGAGAGGGAGTCAGCCCCAGCATTTT.

The J gene is TRBJ2-7, the V gene TRBV27; 9 nucleotides agree with TRBD1. Germline V gene data show CDR1 as MNHEY and CDR2 as SMNVEV (reference sequence). This CDR3 is 14 amino acids long. Unmatched junction bases numbered 7, after V lost 6 bases and J lost 4 bases. CDR3: CASRFGTGLYEQYF. Here the CDR3 DNA reads TGTGCCAGCAGGTTCGGGACAGGGTTGTACGAGCAGTACTTC.

This chain links TRBV4-2 with TRBJ2-5, with TRBD1 matching over 10 bases. The ends lost 2 bases at V and 6 bases at J; junction bases unmatched: 6. CDR3 length equals 15 residues. The germline V gene has CDR1 LGHNA and CDR2 YNFKEQ. CDR3 nucleotides: TGTGCCAGCAGCCAAAGGACAGGGGGTGAAAAGACCCAGTACTTC. It specifies CASSQRTGGEKTQYF.

The CDR3 bases are TGTGCCAGTAGTATAGTTTACAGGGCGATCCAAGAGACCCAGTACTTC. Translating it yields CASSIVYRAIQETQYF. V is TRBV19 and J is TRBJ2-5; a weak D match, TRBD1 (6 bases). The germline CDR1 and CDR2 sequences are LNHDA and SQIVND (reference sequence). The CDR3 runs 16 residues. V dropped 1 base and J dropped 1 base, with 13 bases sitting between them.

This clone is a singleton in its sample. The J gene is TRBJ2-6, the V gene TRBV6-2 or TRBV6-3; D is perhaps TRBD1 (6 bases). The CDR3 has 18 residues. Trimming removed 0 bases from V and 0 bases from J, with 12 bases in between. Germline V gene lookup returns CDR1 MNHEY and CDR2 SVGEGT. This chain's CDR3 is CASSYSRGKISGANVLTF. The CDR3 DNA reads TGTGCCAGCAGTTACTCGAGGGGGAAAATCTCTGGGGCCAACGTCCTGACTTTC.

The rearrangement links TRBV12-3 or TRBV12-4 to TRBJ2-5, with 8 bases that match TRBD1. The CDR3 extends over 13 amino acids. The J segment lost 5 bases and the V segment lost 5 bases, leaving 4 bases of the junction unmatched. CDR3 sequence (DNA): TGTGCCAGCAGTCCAGGGGGCCGGGAGACCCAGTACTTC. It codes for CASSPGGRETQYF.